One TCR beta chain is described in this entry. Its target is not known. The entry originates in a study of cytomegalovirus exposure and HLA in healthy donors. From germline, CDR1 is SGHNT and CDR2 YYREEE (reference sequence). The CDR3 covers 15 residues. The V end lost 1 base, the J end lost 0 bases, and 8 bases lay between the germline ends. Findings and limits, study-wide: Clonal expansion was found to be greater in HLA-associated TCR beta chains than in equally common others in a later analysis.

This PCR relied on a set of 60 Vbeta primers and 13 Jbeta primers. Sequenced by immunoSEQ multiplex PCR; TCRdb stores in-frame clones only, minus some. Altogether 49,000 or so clones are present, 65% to 85% being singletons, with the ten largest covering 2.5%. The V call is TRBV5-4, the J call TRBJ2-1, with D perhaps matching TRBD2 (6 bases). Sample: PBMCs. This receptor was taken from a boy younger than 18 in good health and CMV-seropositive. The CDR3: CASSLKAGSYNEQFF. In DNA, the CDR3 is TGTGCCAGCAGCTTGAAAGCGGGCTCCTACAATGAGCAGTTCTTC.